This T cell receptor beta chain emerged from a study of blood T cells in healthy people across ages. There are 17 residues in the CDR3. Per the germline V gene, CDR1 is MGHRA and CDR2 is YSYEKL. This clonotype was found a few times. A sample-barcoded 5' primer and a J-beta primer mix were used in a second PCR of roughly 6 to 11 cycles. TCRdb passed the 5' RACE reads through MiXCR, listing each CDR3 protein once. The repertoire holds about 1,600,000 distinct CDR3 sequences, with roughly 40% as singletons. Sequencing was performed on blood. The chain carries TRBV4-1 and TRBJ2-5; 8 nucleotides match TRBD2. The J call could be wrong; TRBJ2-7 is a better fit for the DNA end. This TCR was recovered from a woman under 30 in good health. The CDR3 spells CASSQEGLGTSSLEQYF. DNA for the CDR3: TGCGCCAGCAGCCAAGAGGGGTTGGGGACTAGTTCCCTCGAGCAGTACTTC.